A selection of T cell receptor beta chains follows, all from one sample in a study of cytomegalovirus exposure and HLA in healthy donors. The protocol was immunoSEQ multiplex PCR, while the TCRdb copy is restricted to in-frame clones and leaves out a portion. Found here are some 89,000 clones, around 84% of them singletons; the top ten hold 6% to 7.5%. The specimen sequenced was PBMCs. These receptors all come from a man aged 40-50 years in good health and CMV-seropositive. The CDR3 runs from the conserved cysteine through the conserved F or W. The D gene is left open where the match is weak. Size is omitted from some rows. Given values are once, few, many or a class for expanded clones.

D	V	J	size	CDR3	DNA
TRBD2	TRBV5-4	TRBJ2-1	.	CASSLRLASYNEQFF	TGTGCCAGCAGCTTGAGACTAGCGTCCTACAATGAGCAGTTCTTC
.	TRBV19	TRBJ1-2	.	CASSIAQGRGSGYTF	TGTGCCAGTAGTATAGCCCAGGGGAGGGGAAGCGGCTACACCTTC
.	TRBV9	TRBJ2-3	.	CASSVEGVTDTQYF	TGTGCCAGCAGCGTAGAAGGGGTCACAGATACGCAGTATTTT
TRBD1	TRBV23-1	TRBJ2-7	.	CASSPRDRGGKGEQYF	TGCGCCAGCAGTCCCCGGGACAGGGGGGGAAAAGGCGAGCAGTACTTC
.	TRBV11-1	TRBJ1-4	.	CASSLNRDEKLFF	TGTGCCAGCAGCCTAAACAGGGATGAAAAACTGTTTTTT
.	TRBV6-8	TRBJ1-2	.	CASSVFGGYGYTF	TGTGCCAGCAGTGTCTTCGGGGGCTATGGCTACACCTTC
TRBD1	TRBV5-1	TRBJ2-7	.	CASSFPGTGLEQYF	TGCGCCAGCAGCTTCCCCGGGACAGGGCTAGAGCAGTACTTC
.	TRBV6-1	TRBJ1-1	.	CAMDPGLPNTEAFF	TGTGCCATGGACCCGGGACTGCCGAACACTGAAGCTTTCTTT
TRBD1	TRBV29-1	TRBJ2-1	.	CSVEGGTGTNEQFF	TGCAGCGTTGAGGGCGGGACAGGGACTAATGAGCAGTTCTTC
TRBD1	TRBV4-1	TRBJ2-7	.	CASSQGTGNEQYF	TGCGCCAGCAGCCAAGGGACAGGGAACGAGCAGTACTTC
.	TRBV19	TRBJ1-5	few	CASSIPRRGAGQPQHF	TGTGCCAGTAGTATACCTAGAAGGGGTGCCGGTCAGCCCCAGCATTTT
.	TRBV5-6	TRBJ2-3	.	CASSLRGTDTQYF	TGTGCCAGCAGCTTGCGGGGAACAGATACGCAGTATTTT
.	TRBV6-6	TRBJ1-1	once	CASGGARVAFF	TGTGCCAGCGGGGGGGCGCGGGTAGCTTTCTTT
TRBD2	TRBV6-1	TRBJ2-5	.	CASSEGPLAGVATQYF	TGTGCCAGCAGTGAAGGGCCCCTAGCGGGAGTGGCGACCCAGTACTTC
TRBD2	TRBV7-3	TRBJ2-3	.	CASSSRGGDADTQYF	TGTGCCAGCAGCTCCCGGGGGGGGGACGCAGATACGCAGTATTTT
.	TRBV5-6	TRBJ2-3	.	CASSLKATTDTQYF	TGTGCCAGCAGCTTGAAAGCTACCACAGATACGCAGTATTTT
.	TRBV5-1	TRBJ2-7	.	CASSLDRERHFPYEQYF	TGCGCCAGCAGCTTGGACAGGGAACGACATTTCCCCTACGAGCAGTACTTC
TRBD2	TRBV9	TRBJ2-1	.	CASSVELAGGNNEQFF	TGTGCCAGCAGCGTAGAACTAGCGGGAGGGAACAATGAGCAGTTCTTC
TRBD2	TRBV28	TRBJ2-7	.	CASSLPGASGMRYEQYF	TGTGCCAGCAGTCTCCCTGGAGCTAGCGGGATGAGGTACGAGCAGTACTTC
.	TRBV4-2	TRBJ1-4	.	CASSLSRQASYEKLFF	TGTGCCAGCAGCCTTTCACGACAGGCGTCTTATGAAAAACTGTTTTTT
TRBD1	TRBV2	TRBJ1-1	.	CASSTPTGGDTEAFF	TGTGCCAGCAGTACACCAACAGGGGGGGACACTGAAGCTTTCTTT
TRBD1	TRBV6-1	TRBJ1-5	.	CASTLGQGGNQPQHF	TGTGCCAGCACCCTGGGACAGGGCGGCAATCAGCCCCAGCATTTT
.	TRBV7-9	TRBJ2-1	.	CASSFVLTSYNEQFF	TGTGCCAGCAGCTTTGTCCTAACCTCCTACAATGAGCAGTTCTTC
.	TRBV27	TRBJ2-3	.	CASRIAGTDTQYF	TGTGCCAGCAGAATAGCGGGCACAGATACGCAGTATTTT
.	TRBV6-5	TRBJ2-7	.	CASSGRNRGGEQYF	TGTGCCAGCAGTGGGAGGAACAGGGGAGGCGAGCAGTACTTC
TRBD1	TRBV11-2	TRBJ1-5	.	CASSLGDRLNQPQHF	TGTGCCAGCAGCTTGGGGGACAGATTAAATCAGCCCCAGCATTTT
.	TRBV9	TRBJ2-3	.	CASSVTGESDTQYF	TGTGCCAGCAGCGTAACGGGAGAATCAGATACGCAGTATTTT
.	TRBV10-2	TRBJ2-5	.	CASSETGETQYF	TGCGCCAGCAGTGAGACGGGAGAGACCCAGTACTTC
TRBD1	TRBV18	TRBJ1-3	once	CASSLRQGPGNTIYF	TGTGCCAGCTCACTTCGACAGGGGCCTGGAAACACCATATATTTT
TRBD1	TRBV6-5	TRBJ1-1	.	CASSYSTGRTEAFF	TGTGCCAGCAGTTACTCGACAGGGAGAACTGAAGCTTTCTTT
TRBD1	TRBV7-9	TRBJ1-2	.	CASTRDSPNYGYTF	TGTGCCAGCACGAGGGACAGTCCAAACTATGGCTACACCTTC
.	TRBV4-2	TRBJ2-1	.	CANPGLISYNEQFF	TGTGCCAACCCAGGACTAATCTCCTACAATGAGCAGTTCTTC
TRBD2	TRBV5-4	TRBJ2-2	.	CASSRTVGGGNTGELFF	TGTGCCAGCAGCCGGACGGTCGGGGGGGGCAACACCGGGGAGCTGTTTTTT
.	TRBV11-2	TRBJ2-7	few	CASSAEASSYEQYF	TGTGCCAGCAGCGCCGAGGCGTCGTCCTACGAGCAGTACTTC
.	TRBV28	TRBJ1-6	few	CASSSLQRSPLHF	TGTGCCAGCAGTTCTCTACAGAGATCACCCCTCCACTTT
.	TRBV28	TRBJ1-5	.	CASSLSTGFGGYSNQPQHF	TGTGCCAGCAGTTTGTCTACAGGGTTTGGGGGTTATAGCAATCAGCCCCAGCATTTT
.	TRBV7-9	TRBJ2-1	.	CASSAKIAGSYNEQFF	TGTGCCAGCAGCGCGAAAATAGCCGGCTCCTACAATGAGCAGTTCTTC
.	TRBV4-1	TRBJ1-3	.	CASSQPRGPGSSGNTIYF	TGCGCCAGCAGCCAACCCCGGGGACCCGGGAGCTCTGGAAACACCATATATTTT
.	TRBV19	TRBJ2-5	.	CASSIGLAFQETQYF	TGTGCCAGTAGTATCGGTCTAGCGTTCCAAGAGACCCAGTACTTC
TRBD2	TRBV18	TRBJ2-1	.	CASSGAGVSTNEQFF	TGTGCCAGCTCAGGAGCGGGAGTCAGCACGAATGAGCAGTTCTTC
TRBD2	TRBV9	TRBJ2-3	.	CASSASGGSNTQYF	TGTGCCAGCAGCGCTAGCGGGGGGTCCAATACGCAGTATTTT
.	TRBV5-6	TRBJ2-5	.	CASSFSETQYF	TGTGCCAGCAGCTTTTCAGAGACTCAGTACTTC
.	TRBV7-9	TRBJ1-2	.	CASSPRGVEGGYTF	TGTGCCAGCAGCCCCCGTGGGGTGGAGGGTGGCTACACCTTC
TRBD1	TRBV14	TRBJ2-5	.	CASSQEGTGSKRTQYF	TGTGCCAGCAGCCAAGAGGGGACAGGGTCAAAGAGAACCCAGTACTTC
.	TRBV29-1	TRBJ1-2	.	CSVDGQQPSYGYTF	TGCAGCGTTGACGGACAGCAGCCCAGCTATGGCTACACCTTC
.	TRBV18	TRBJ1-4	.	CASHRTGNEKLFF	TGTGCCAGCCATCGGACGGGGAATGAAAAACTGTTTTTT
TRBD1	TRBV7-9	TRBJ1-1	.	CASSPTGAVGTEAFF	TGTGCCAGCAGCCCGACAGGGGCGGTCGGCACTGAAGCTTTCTTT
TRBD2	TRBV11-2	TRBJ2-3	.	CASSLRTSGTQYF	TGTGCCAGCAGCTTACGGACTAGTGGGACGCAGTATTTT
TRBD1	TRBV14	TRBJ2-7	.	CASSFHRGTGAYEQYF	TGTGCCAGCAGCTTCCACCGTGGGACAGGGGCTTACGAGCAGTACTTC
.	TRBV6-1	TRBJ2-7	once	CASSEKAVYEQYF	TGTGCCAGCAGTGAAAAGGCGGTGTACGAGCAGTACTTC
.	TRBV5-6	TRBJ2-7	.	CASSLGRSYEQYF	TGTGCCAGCAGCTTGGGGAGGTCCTACGAGCAGTACTTC
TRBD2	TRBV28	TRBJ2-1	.	CASSLAGASYNEQFF	TGTGCCAGCAGTTTAGCGGGAGCGTCCTACAATGAGCAGTTCTTC
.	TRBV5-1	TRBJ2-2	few	CASSSNTGELFF	TGCGCCAGCAGCTCAAACACCGGGGAGCTGTTTTTT
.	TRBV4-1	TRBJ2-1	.	CASSHLNNGRNEQFF	TGCGCCAGCAGCCACCTCAATAACGGGAGAAATGAGCAGTTCTTC
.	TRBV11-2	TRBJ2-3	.	CASSEASTDTQYF	TGTGCCAGCAGCGAGGCTAGCACAGATACGCAGTATTTT
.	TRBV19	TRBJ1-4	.	CASSIQGNNEKLFF	TGTGCCAGTAGTATACAGGGAAATAATGAAAAACTGTTTTTT
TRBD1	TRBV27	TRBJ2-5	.	CASSFGDRGLEQYF	TGTGCCAGCAGTTTCGGAGACAGGGGGCTTGAGCAGTACTTC
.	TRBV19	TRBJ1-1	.	CASSIPQRRAEAFF	TGTGCCAGTAGTATTCCCCAGAGGCGAGCTGAAGCTTTCTTT
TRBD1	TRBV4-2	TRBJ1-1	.	CASSQETGGYYTEAFF	TGTGCCAGCAGCCAAGAAACAGGGGGTTATTACACTGAAGCTTTCTTT